This TCR beta chain was documented in a study of blood T cell repertoires in COVID-19. Looking at the study overall: Samples came from the United States, Italy and Spain, spanning acute and convalescent COVID-19. PBMCs, B-cell-depleted T cells, or T cells provided the cDNA or gDNA that made up the material.

Original handling: Estimated nucleated cell counts came from reference gene primer amplification. The assay was immunoSEQ multiplex PCR, and TCRdb's table has in-frame clones only and misses some. V and J calls and clone size are copied from that table; D and trimming were computed from the DNA. The sample records hundreds of thousands of clones, over 70% being singletons. The germline V and J ends were trimmed by 4 bases and 0 bases, with 15 bases remaining between them. This CDR3 spans 16 amino acids. CDR1 is MDHEN, CDR2 SYDVKM, per germline. This chain links TRBV28 with TRBJ1-1; the D is unclear. Sequenced: peripheral blood. The receptor was isolated from an elderly man with acute or convalescent COVID-19. This chain's CDR3 is CASSSGSWEMNTEAFF. DNA of the CDR3: TGTGCCAGCAGTTCGGGATCCTGGGAGATGAACACTGAAGCTTTCTTT.